The sequence of this T cell receptor beta chain was determined in a study of type 1 regulatory T cells. At the level of the study: This in vitro CD4 product, T-allo10, is enriched for Tr1 cells and alloantigen-specific.

This clonotype was observed a handful of times. The antigen is undetermined. The CDR3 is 12 residues long. Germline values: CDR1 SGHRS, CDR2 YFSETQ. Trimming took 2 bases from V and 4 from J, leaving 6 bases between them. General study points: Tr1 cells had a more restricted TCR repertoire than non-Tr1 cells.

A single record per CDR3 protein comes from TCRdb applying MiXCR to the reads. The sample includes 35,000 to 50,000 distinct CDR3 sequences, 12% seen only once; the top ten take just over 8%. This chain connects TRBV5-1 to TRBJ2-5; no reliable D call. Sequences were obtained from cultured non-Tr1 T cells, either the whole culture or a sorted T cell fraction (not recorded which). The TCR originated in a human donor in good health. CDR3 bases: TGCGCCAGCAGCTTTTCCCGAGAGACCCAGTACTTC. Encoded protein: CASSFSRETQYF.